The T cell receptor (beta chain) described here comes from a study of cytomegalovirus exposure and HLA in healthy donors. With regard to this clone: The antigen is not known.

After removal of 0 bases from V and 5 bases from J, the junction contained 9 bases not matched to a gene. This CDR3 is built from 17 residues. Germline CDR1 and CDR2: SGHRS and YFSETQ. Study-level findings and limits: Compared with the approximately 700-donor mean, an Asian-associated ancestry cluster reportedly had fewer N-insertions, according to a later analysis. Because they were indistinguishable, some V segments, including TRBV6-2 and TRBV6-3, were excluded.

As for the donors, each was a healthy bone marrow donor. At the time of sampling, donors were nominally healthy, though unrecorded immune exposures were likely. PCR involved 60 Vbeta and 13 Jbeta primers. TCRdb keeps only in-frame clones here, not all; method: immunoSEQ multiplex PCR. The table has some 160,000 clones, around 79% seen once; the top ten hold under 0.75%. Sequenced material: PBMCs. This sequence was found in a middle-aged woman in good health and CMV-seronegative. The chain combines TRBV5-1 with TRBJ2-4; 9 bases agree with TRBD1. CDR3: CASSLAPGTGPENIQYF. The CDR3 DNA sequence: TGCGCCAGCAGCTTGGCCCCCGGGACAGGGCCGGAAAACATTCAGTACTTC.